The clone carrying this TCR beta chain came up a few times. Its antigen is not identified. Germline CDR1 is MNHEY and CDR2 is SVGAGI. V shed 6 bases and J 3 bases; nucleotides not matched to a gene: 8. The CDR3 runs 14 residues. Repertoires were sampled repeatedly during chemoradiotherapy. Method: immunoSEQ multiplex PCR; TCRdb's copy keeps in-frame clones and lacks some. This sample has around 8,800 clones, with about 85% found just once. The sample is drawn from a study of chemoradiotherapy in HPV16-positive cancers. The study, taken as a whole, reports: During treatment, candidate HPV-specific clones and E7-related motifs expanded in tumor. Better recurrence-free survival went with HPV-responsive T-cell expansion in HPV16-positive patients.

Sequencing used tumor tissue, obtained from a patient who underwent chemoradiotherapy. The TCR was taken from a human donor with HPV-associated anogenital cancer. The chain has TRBV6-5 and TRBJ2-7; 7 nucleotides agree with TRBD1. The CDR3 loop is CASSTRQGGYEQYF. The CDR3, as DNA: TGTGCCAGCAGCACCCGACAGGGCGGCTACGAGCAGTACTTC.